This TCR beta chain appears in the sequencing data of a study of cytomegalovirus exposure and HLA in healthy donors. The PCR employed 60 Vbeta primers together with 13 Jbeta primers. Profiled with immunoSEQ multiplex PCR; TCRdb holds only in-frame clones, not every one. The sample holds approximately 140,000 clones, less than 80% seen once. Concerning this clone: Its cognate antigen is unknown.

Study-wide findings and caveats: Reported results showed that the classifier diagnosed cytomegalovirus status with high specificity and sensitivity.

V was pared by 4 bases and J by 2 bases, with 7 bases between. The germline CDR1 and CDR2 sequences are SGHRS and YFSETQ. The CDR3 totals 14 residues. Nominally healthy donors were sampled, though unrecorded immune exposures were likely. Input material: PBMCs. The TCR was taken from a woman aged 45 to 65 in good health and CMV-seropositive. The chain has TRBV5-1 and TRBJ2-6; maybe TRBD1 (5 bases). The CDR3 DNA reads as TGCGCCAGCAGCCTGACAGCTGGGGCCAACGTCCTGACTTTC. Amino acid sequence: CASSLTAGANVLTF.